This entry lists 21 T cell receptor beta chains sequenced from one sample in a study of blood T cells in healthy people across ages. Using a J-beta primer mix together with a sample-barcoded 5' primer, a second PCR was run for about 6 to 12 cycles. TCRdb analysed the 5' RACE reads with MiXCR anew, one entry per CDR3 protein. This table has hundreds of thousands of distinct CDR3 sequences, 58% appearing once. Sequencing was done on a sample of blood. The source of these receptors is a man aged 55-75 years in good health.

The chain recombines TRBV6-4 with TRBJ2-7, with TRBD1 matching over 7 bases. The trim removed 5 bases at V and 6 bases at J, leaving 7 bases unmatched. Germline values: CDR1 MRHNA, CDR2 SNTAGT. The CDR3 totals 13 residues. The CDR3 DNA is TGTGCCAGCAGTCCTACAGGGGTGGCCGAGCAGTACTTC. Translation gives CASSPTGVAEQYF.

The V and J genes are TRBV2 and TRBJ2-5, with D hard to call. Trimming stripped 6 bases from V and 1 base from J, with 15 bases between. Germline CDR1 reads SNHLY; CDR2 reads FYNNEI. CDR3 length: 15 residues. The CDR3 region is CASRGITKPQETQYF. The DNA of the CDR3 is TGTGCCAGCAGGGGGATCACGAAGCCCCAAGAGACCCAGTACTTC.

The chain recombines TRBV12-3 or TRBV12-4 with TRBJ2-3, with D unclear. The V and J ends lost 3 bases and 1 base respectively, with 5 bases between them. The CDR3 spans 13 residues. The CDR3 DNA reads TGTGCCAGCAGTTTGTGGGGCACAGATACGCAGTATTTT. Its translation: CASSLWGTDTQYF.

J is TRBJ2-4 and V is TRBV7-9, with 9 bases fitting TRBD1. The DNA end favors TRBJ2-7, so the J call may be wrong. Per the germline V gene, CDR1 is SEHNR and CDR2 is FQNEAQ (reference sequence). The CDR3 length is 15 residues. CDR3 nucleotides: TGTGCCAGCAGCTTAGTGGACAGGGGAGTGAACGAGCAGTACTTC. It yields the protein CASSLVDRGVNEQYF.

This clonotype was seen a handful of times. The rearrangement uses TRBV11-2 and TRBJ2-7; 8 bases agree with TRBD1. The CDR3 runs to 15 residues. J was trimmed by 2 bases and V by 3 bases; bases with no gene match: 6. Per the germline V gene, CDR1 is SGHAT and CDR2 is FQNNGV. CDR3 coding DNA: TGTGCCAGCAGCTTTGGGGACAGGCCCACCTACGAGCAGTACTTC. Protein sequence: CASSFGDRPTYEQYF.

CDR3 in amino acids: CASNTGGMGYGYTF. The CDR3 DNA follows: TGTGCCAGCAACACAGGGGGCATGGGCTATGGCTACACCTTC. V is TRBV7-9 and J is TRBJ1-2; 9 bases line up with TRBD1. Germline values: CDR1 SEHNR, CDR2 FQNEAQ (reference sequence). The CDR3 spans 14 residues. The trim removed 7 bases at V and 4 bases at J, leaving 7 bases unmatched.

The CDR3 protein is CASSFGDRVYNEQFF. DNA for the CDR3: TGTGCCAGCAGCTTTGGAGACAGGGTTTACAATGAGCAGTTCTTC. The chain carries TRBV13 and TRBJ2-1, with TRBD1 matching over 7 bases. Germline CDR1 is PRHDT and CDR2 is FYEKMQ (reference sequence). Germline trimming cut 3 bases from V and 4 bases from J; bases unmatched to any gene: 6. The CDR3 has 15 residues.

The V call is TRBV9, the J call TRBJ2-5; TRBD2 is a possible D gene (7 bases). Germline V CDR1 and CDR2: SGDLS, YYNGEE. This CDR3 region has 16 residues. V dropped 0 bases and J dropped 0 bases, with 12 bases sitting between them. The DNA of the CDR3 is TGTGCCAGCAGCGTAGCTGGGGGGGCCAACCAAGAGACCCAGTACTTC. It is translated as CASSVAGGANQETQYF.

The V gene is TRBV29-1, the J gene TRBJ2-7; 8 bases agree with TRBD1. J lost 5 bases, V lost 5 bases, and 8 bases had no gene match. The CDR3 loop spans 13 amino acids. Germline-derived CDR1 and CDR2 are SQVTM and ANQGSEA. CDR3 DNA sequence: TGCAGCGTTCAAGGACAGGGCTTAGACGAGCAGTACTTC. Amino acids: CSVQGQGLDEQYF.

This chain connects TRBV11-2 to TRBJ2-1; perhaps D is TRBD1 or TRBD2 (5 bases each). This CDR3 region has 14 residues. Trimming took off 1 base at V and 12 bases at J, with 16 bases between the two ends. Germline V CDR1 and CDR2: SGHAT, FQNNGV. The CDR3, as DNA: TGTGCCAGCAGCTTAGGGGACCCCCCGCCGCGGCAGTTCTTC. This encodes CASSLGDPPPRQFF.

J is TRBJ2-5 and V is TRBV7-9; TRBD2 is a possible D gene (7 bases). Trimming left V 5 bases short and J 2 bases short, with 15 bases between. The CDR3 is 15 amino acids. Per germline, CDR1 SEHNR and CDR2 FQNEAQ (reference sequence). CDR3 sequence: CASSPLGGHQETQYF. CDR3 coding DNA: TGTGCCAGCAGCCCCCTGGGGGGGCATCAAGAGACCCAGTACTTC.

This chain joins TRBV6-5 and TRBJ2-5; 8 bases fit TRBD2. The CDR3 is 16 amino acids. V was clipped by 2 bases and J by 5 bases; unmatched bases: 10. The germline V gene has CDR1 MNHEY and CDR2 SVGAGI. The CDR3 DNA reads TGTGCCAGCAGTTACGGGGCAGCGGGGGCTCTTGAGACCCAGTACTTC. This encodes CASSYGAAGALETQYF.

The chain employs TRBV28 and TRBJ1-2, with D possibly being TRBD1 (5 bases). The CDR3 length is 15 residues. V lost 4 bases to trimming and J lost 4 bases, with 16 bases between them. Germline lookup yields CDR1 MDHEN and CDR2 SYDVKM. CDR3 sequence (DNA): TGTGCCAGCAGTTCTGCCGGGACGGCCTTCTATGGCTACACCTTC. Translating it yields CASSSAGTAFYGYTF.

This clonotype was picked up a small number of times. The chain carries TRBV10-3 and TRBJ1-2; D is possibly TRBD1 (5 bases). The CDR3 sequence is 15 residues long. The V gene lost 6 bases and the J gene lost 0 bases, with 14 bases spanning the gap. Germline assignment: CDR1 ENHRY and CDR2 SYGVKD. CDR3 in amino acids: CAIRSTAEANYGYTF. Written as DNA, the CDR3 is TGTGCCATCAGGTCGACAGCTGAAGCTAACTATGGCTACACCTTC.

This chain links TRBV20-1 with TRBJ2-3, with 7 bases identical to TRBD2. The CDR3 covers 13 residues. The germline V gene encodes CDR1 DFQATT and CDR2 SNEGSKA (reference sequence). Trimming cost V 3 bases and J 1 base; bases outside gene matches: 1. As DNA, the CDR3 is TGCAGTGCTAGCGCGGGGGGCACAGATACGCAGTATTTT. This codes for CSASAGGTDTQYF.

This clonotype was counted once. This sequence joins TRBV5-1 and TRBJ2-2; D call uncertain. There are 15 residues in the CDR3. Germline V lookup: CDR1 SGHRS, CDR2 YFSETQ. Trimming removed 0 bases at V and 4 bases at J, with 10 bases between. DNA of the CDR3: TGCGCCAGCAGCTTGGGGCAGGCTTCCACCGGGGAGCTGTTTTTT. Its translation is CASSLGQASTGELFF.

The chain recombines TRBV18 with TRBJ2-5, with a possible D match to TRBD1 (6 bases). V lost 2 bases to trimming and J lost 5 bases, with 9 bases between them. This CDR3 spans 13 amino acids. CDR1 and CDR2 (germline): KGHSH, LQKENI. The CDR3 coding sequence is TGTGCCAGCTCACCAGTAACAGGGGAGACCCAGTACTTC. It codes for CASSPVTGETQYF.

This chain connects TRBV4-1 to TRBJ1-5; no clear D gene. Germline V gene sequence: CDR1 MGHRA, CDR2 YSYEKL. Trimming removed 3 bases at V and 3 bases at J, with 15 bases between. There are 16 residues in the CDR3. This CDR3 reads CASSQDGVSPNQPQHF. CDR3 DNA sequence: TGCGCCAGCAGCCAGGACGGTGTCAGCCCCAATCAGCCCCAGCATTTT.

As regards this clonotype: A single base separates this from a much larger clone, so it may be a read error. V gene TRBV27 combines with J gene TRBJ2-5; D possibly uses TRBD1 or TRBD2 (5 bases each). In germline, CDR1 is MNHEY, CDR2 SMNVEV (reference sequence). The CDR3 consists of 15 residues. This chain's CDR3 is CAGSRGRGIQETQYF. Written as DNA, the CDR3 is TGTGCCGGCAGCCGGGGAAGGGGAATCCAAGAGACCCAGTACTTC.

In nucleotides, the CDR3 is TGTGCCAGCACCTCGACTAGGGTCAATGAGCAGTTCTTC. Its protein product is CASTSTRVNEQFF. The chain combines TRBV3-1 with TRBJ2-1; tentative D call: TRBD2 (6 bases). This CDR3 comprises 13 residues. V lost 7 bases, J lost 6 bases, and 13 bases lay in between. Germline CDR1 reads LGHDT; CDR2 reads YNNKEL (reference sequence).

V and J are TRBV2 and TRBJ2-7, with TRBD2 matching 8 bases. The end of the DNA aligns better with TRBJ2-5, so the J call may be wrong. This CDR3 contains 14 residues. The germline CDR1 and CDR2 sequences are SNHLY and FYNNEI. The CDR3 loop is CASSGGLGTETQYF. As DNA, the CDR3 is TGTGCCAGCAGTGGGGGACTAGGAACGGAGACCCAGTACTTC.